The clone carrying this TCR beta chain occurred once. Its antigen is unknown. A multiplex PCR was run with 60 Vbeta primers and 13 Jbeta primers. Only in-frame clones appear in the TCRdb table, and some are missing; sequencing was by immunoSEQ multiplex PCR. The data contain about 160,000 clones, about 81% of them singletons. The source of the sample is a study of cytomegalovirus exposure and HLA in healthy donors. Study-level findings and limits: Prediction of most subjects' HLA-A and HLA-B alleles by TCR beta sequences was reportedly accurate. Presence/absence analysis assumed near-uniform sequencing depth across donors. In vitro experiments confirmed that three CMV-associated chains were specific for CMV antigens. Later work associated fewer than 20,000 TCR beta sequences with HLA alleles at 0.05 false discovery rate.

CDR1 is ENHRY, CDR2 SYGVKD, per germline. Trimming took 5 bases from V and 2 from J, leaving 19 bases between them. The CDR3 runs to 16 residues. This receptor was obtained from a woman between 45 and 60 years old in good health and CMV-seropositive. This chain links TRBV10-3 with TRBJ2-7; a weak D match, TRBD1 (6 bases). Sequenced sample: PBMCs. CDR3 in amino acids: CAISSTGTNPPYEQYF. Here the CDR3 DNA reads TGTGCCATCAGTTCCACAGGGACCAACCCTCCCTACGAGCAGTACTTC.